This T cell receptor beta chain emerged from a study of shared clonotypes between healthy human individuals. This CDR3 contains 12 residues. CDR1 and CDR2 (germline): SGHNT, YYREEE (reference sequence). Between the trimmed V and J ends, which lost 4 bases and 3 bases, there was a span of 8 bases. This clone was counted once. Within the sample, other DNA sequences also encode this same CDR3. Data came from immunoSEQ multiplex PCR; TCRdb stores just in-frame clones and leaves some out. The sample yields millions of clones, around nine tenths seen once. The specimen was naive CD4+ T cells sorted from blood. Described subset: CD45RA+ positively selected. The V gene is TRBV5-4, the J gene TRBJ2-7; possibly TRBD1 for D (6 bases). The TCR sequence derives from a man aged 18 to 35 in good health. CDR3 protein: CASSLQGYEQYF. CDR3 DNA: TGTGCCAGCAGCCTACAGGGCTACGAGCAGTACTTC.